The present T cell receptor beta chain was sequenced within a study of T cells in Graves' hyperthyroidism and ophthalmopathy. This CDR3 has 15 residues. CDR1 is SGDLS and CDR2 is YYNGEE in the germline V gene. Trimming at V came to 0 bases and at J to 5 bases, leaving 7 bases not matched to a gene. Over 18 months, lack of ophthalmopathy progression marked Graves' hyperthyroidism as stable. There are many counts of this clonotype. RNA transcripts provided the source from which TCR beta CDR3 regions were amplified. The HTBI primer set drove a first-round RT-PCR of the TCR CDR3. Each CDR3 protein is one row after TCRdb ran MiXCR on the multiplex PCR reads. The table shows some 510,000 distinct CDR3 sequences, with around 21% occurring only once.

Sequencing was done on a sample of blood. This TCR was recovered from a man in his late teens or twenties with Graves' hyperthyroidism. J is TRBJ2-5 and V is TRBV9; TRBD1 agrees at 7 bases. CDR3 sequence: CASSVDGTEWETQYF. CDR3 nucleotide sequence: TGTGCCAGCAGCGTAGATGGGACAGAGTGGGAGACCCAGTACTTC.